A single sample is the source of the 16 T cell receptor beta chains below, sequenced in a study of OX40 agonist ivuxolimab in advanced cancers. Only in-frame clones appear in the TCRdb table, and some are missing; sequencing was by immunoSEQ multiplex PCR. The table lists approximately 80,000 clones, 75% to 90% of them singletons. The input for sequencing was CD4+ or CD8+ T cells sorted from blood, taken in a trial of the OX40 agonist ivuxolimab. The receptor set was obtained from an adult with an advanced solid tumor such as melanoma, head and neck, liver or kidney cancer.

CDR3 in DNA: TGTGCCAGTAGCGCATTACAGGCATATCACAAAGATACGCAGTATTTT. It specifies CASSALQAYHKDTQYF. The J gene is TRBJ2-3, the V gene TRBV19, with D tentatively TRBD1 (5 bases). The V and J ends lost 6 bases and 5 bases respectively, with 21 bases between them. The V gene's germline CDR1 is LNHDA and CDR2 SQIVND (reference sequence). There are 16 residues in the CDR3.

The chain carries TRBV7-3 and TRBJ2-3; 7 bases align to TRBD1. The trim removed 5 bases at V and 5 bases at J, leaving 7 bases unmatched. Germline V CDR1 and CDR2: SGHTA, FQGTGA. CDR3 length equals 14 residues. In nucleotides, the CDR3 is TGTGCCAGCAGCCGCGGACAGGTAGTAGATACGCAGTATTTT. As protein: CASSRGQVVDTQYF. Together with reference TRBV7-3 and TRBJ2-3, the CDR3 gives the full variable domain: GAGVSQTPSNKVTEKGKYVELRCDPISGHTALYWYRQSLGQGPEFLIYFQGTGAADDSGLPNDRFFAVRPEGSVSTLKIQRTERGDSAVYLCASSRGQVVDTQYFGPGTRLTVL.

The genes are TRBV5-1 and TRBJ2-3; 7 bases map to TRBD1. The junction had 2 bases not matched to a gene; V was cut back by 1 base and J by 0 bases. CDR3 size: 15 residues. CDR1 and CDR2 from the germline V gene are SGHRS and YFSETQ. CDR3 in DNA: TGCGCCAGCAGCTTGTCGGACAGGAGCACAGATACGCAGTATTTT. Its protein product is CASSLSDRSTDTQYF. Full variable domain (rest looked up from reference TRBV5-1 and TRBJ2-3): KAGVTQTPRYLIKTRGQQVTLSCSPISGHRSVSWYQQTPGQGLQFLFEYFSETQRNKGNFPGRFSGRQFSNSRSEMNVSTLELGDSALYLCASSLSDRSTDTQYFGPGTRLTVL.

V and J are TRBV11-2 and TRBJ2-4; D might be TRBD2 (5 bases). Germline V gene data show CDR1 as SGHAT and CDR2 as FQNNGV. Trimming left V 5 bases short and J 0 bases short, with 11 bases between. There are 15 residues in the CDR3. The CDR3, as DNA: TGTGCCAGCAGCCATCCAGCGGAAGCCAAAAACATTCAGTACTTC. Translating it yields CASSHPAEAKNIQYF.

This clone was seen just once. V gene TRBV7-9 combines with J gene TRBJ1-2, with D hard to call. The V and J ends lost 2 bases and 4 bases respectively, with 14 bases between them. CDR1 is SEHNR and CDR2 is FQNEAQ in the germline V gene (reference sequence). CDR3 length: 15 residues. Written as DNA, the CDR3 is TGTGCCAGCAGCTTAACCCTGACTCGAGTCTATGGCTACACCTTC. This gives the protein CASSLTLTRVYGYTF.

The chain employs TRBV6-5 and TRBJ2-7; 9 nucleotides agree with TRBD2. CDR3 length: 15 residues. Germline CDR1 and CDR2: MNHEY and SVGAGI. The V and J ends lost 2 bases and 2 bases, in that order; junction bases with no gene match: 4. Here the CDR3 DNA reads TGTGCCAGCAGTTACCGTCCTAGCGGGGCCTACGAGCAGTACGTC. Protein sequence: CASSYRPSGAYEQYV.

The V gene is TRBV6-5, the J gene TRBJ1-2, with D tentatively TRBD1 (5 bases). Germline lookup yields CDR1 MNHEY and CDR2 SVGAGI. CDR3 length equals 14 residues. Trimming took off 6 bases at V and 5 bases at J, with 16 bases between the two ends. The CDR3 is CASREAGMGYGYTF. CDR3 in DNA: TGTGCCAGCAGGGAAGCAGGGATGGGGTATGGCTACACCTTC.

The chain couples TRBV5-8 to TRBJ2-1, with 8 bases that match TRBD1. The V segment lost 6 bases and the J segment 2 bases; nucleotides outside the gene matches: 7. This CDR3 has 15 residues. In germline, CDR1 is SGHTS, CDR2 YDEGEE. The CDR3 reads CASNDRGRAYNEQFF. The DNA of the CDR3 is TGTGCCAGCAACGACAGGGGACGGGCCTACAATGAGCAGTTCTTC.

The chain uses TRBV19 and TRBJ2-6; D is undetermined. V lost 6 bases to trimming and J lost 0 bases, with 3 bases between them. Germline CDR1 reads LNHDA; CDR2 reads SQIVND (reference sequence). The CDR3 is 13 amino acids. This CDR3 is CASRVSGANVLTF. The CDR3 coding sequence is TGTGCCAGTAGGGTCTCTGGGGCCAACGTCCTGACTTTC.

The chain employs TRBV5-4 and TRBJ1-4, with 7 bases that match TRBD1. The CDR3 totals 14 residues. Germline CDR1 reads SGHNT; CDR2 reads YYREEE (reference sequence). V was clipped by 3 bases and J by 8 bases; unmatched bases: 7. The DNA of the CDR3 is TGTGCCAGCAGCTCGGGACAGCAGCCGGAAAAACTGTTTTTT. This translates into CASSSGQQPEKLFF.

V gene TRBV7-8 combines with J gene TRBJ2-7; 10 bases agree with TRBD2. The CDR3 is made up of 15 amino acids. Germline V lookup: CDR1 SGHVS, CDR2 FQNEAQ. After removal of 4 bases from V and 1 base from J, the junction contained 4 bases not matched to a gene. CDR3 sequence: CASSWLAGASYEQYV. In DNA, the CDR3 is TGTGCCAGCAGCTGGCTAGCGGGGGCGTCCTACGAGCAGTACGTC.

The V gene is TRBV7-8, the J gene TRBJ2-7, with D possibly matching TRBD2 (5 bases). CDR3 length equals 15 residues. Germline loops: CDR1 SGHVS, CDR2 FQNEAQ. V was clipped by 2 bases and J by 0 bases, with 11 bases between them. The CDR3 loop reads CASSLLAQSSYEQYF. In nucleotides, the CDR3 is TGTGCCAGCAGCTTACTAGCCCAGAGCTCCTACGAGCAGTACTTC.

V and J are TRBV6-1 and TRBJ2-7, with 8 positions matching TRBD1. The CDR3 extends over 13 amino acids. The V gene's germline CDR1 is MNHNS and CDR2 SASEGT. Trimming at V came to 4 bases and at J to 5 bases, leaving 4 bases not matched to a gene. This chain's CDR3 is CASSVNRGDEQYV. The CDR3 nucleotides are TGTGCCAGCAGTGTCAACAGGGGGGACGAGCAGTACGTC.

This clone was seen a handful of times. The CDR3 spells CASSLNQGDTQYF. In DNA form, the CDR3 reads TGTGCCAGCAGCTTAAATCAGGGAGATACGCAGTATTTT. The chain uses TRBV7-3 and TRBJ2-3; TRBD1 is a possible D gene (5 bases). CDR3 length: 13 amino acids. The V end lost 1 base, the J end lost 5 bases, and 7 bases lay between the germline ends. Germline CDR1 is SGHTA and CDR2 is FQGTGA.

The chain is built from TRBV11-2 and TRBJ2-1; 10 bases align to TRBD2. Germline V gene data show CDR1 as SGHAT and CDR2 as FQNNGV. CDR3 length: 16 residues. The ends lost 2 bases at V and 6 bases at J; junction bases unmatched: 7. The CDR3 region is CASSLSLAGAGNEQFF. The CDR3 DNA follows: TGTGCCAGCAGCTTATCCCTAGCGGGAGCTGGCAATGAGCAGTTCTTC.

The rearrangement uses TRBV11-3 and TRBJ2-2; D ambiguous. The CDR3 extends over 15 amino acids. CDR1 is SGHNT, CDR2 YENEEA, per germline. Trimming removed 1 base from V and 5 bases from J, with 11 bases in between. As DNA, the CDR3 is TGTGCCAGCAGCTTAGGGCTAGGGCAGACCGGGGAGCTGTTTTTT. Translating gives CASSLGLGQTGELFF.